This T cell receptor (beta chain) was obtained from a study of T cells in Graves' hyperthyroidism and ophthalmopathy. Study-level points and caveats: In the analysis, a 13 V-J model separated ophthalmopathy from stable hyperthyroidism. Expanded thyroid clonotypes (above 0.001) were mostly also found in blood.

This clonotype was counted ten times or more. Its target is unknown. The CDR3 is 16 residues long. The V segment lost 4 bases and the J segment 7 bases; nucleotides outside the gene matches: 5. Germline CDR1 and CDR2: LGHDT and YNNKEL (reference sequence). Template material for amplifying TCR beta CDR3 regions consisted of RNA transcripts. HTBI primers were used for first-round RT-PCR of the TCR CDR3. TCRdb re-called the multiplex PCR reads with MiXCR, one entry per CDR3 protein. The sample has 640,000 or so distinct CDR3 sequences, 12% to 15% seen once. The source material was blood. This clonotype originated in a woman aged 18-30 years with Graves' ophthalmopathy. V is TRBV3-1 and J is TRBJ2-1; the match to TRBD2 covers 15 bases. CDR3 sequence: CASSLPGTSGRNEQFF. CDR3 coding DNA: TGTGCCAGCAGCCTCCCCGGGACTAGCGGGAGGAATGAGCAGTTCTTC.